This T cell receptor beta chain derives from a study of shared clonotypes between healthy human individuals. For the study at large: Per donor, CD8 memory used one plate, CD8 naive used two, CD4 memory used three and CD4 naive used three. Study outcomes and limitations: In this cohort, only blood was sampled, and tissue repertoires likely differ.

Regarding this clone: Its antigen is still unknown.

It was across several immunoSEQ plates that each subset's genomic DNA was evenly split. Sequencing used immunoSEQ multiplex PCR; TCRdb keeps in-frame clones, though not all of them. The repertoire consists of approximately 1.4 million clones, with 95% to 99% occurring once and the leading ten covering 0.4% to 0.45%. Losses at the gene ends were 6 bases for V and 2 bases for J; bases not matched to a gene: 4. CDR1 is MNHEY, CDR2 SVGAGI, per germline. The CDR3 sequence is 15 residues long. V and J are TRBV6-5 and TRBJ2-6, with 7 bases identical to TRBD1. The source material was naive CD4+ T cells sorted from blood. The subset: CD45RA+ positively selected. The sequence was obtained from a man aged 30-40 years in good health. The CDR3 nucleotides are TGTGCCAGCAGGCAGGGACAGCCTGGGGCCAACGTCCTGACTTTC. It translates to CASRQGQPGANVLTF.